This passage covers 8 T cell receptor beta chains from one sample sequenced in a study of blood T cell repertoires in COVID-19. Some clones are missing from TCRdb's copy, which holds only in-frame ones; the method was immunoSEQ multiplex PCR. The sample lists 200,000 to 250,000 clones, less than 85% seen once, with over 6.5% in the top ten. The sequenced sample was peripheral blood. Source of these receptors: a woman over 75 with COVID-19, enrolled during active disease.

This clone occurred once. This chain connects TRBV3-1 (or the pseudogene TRBV3-2) to TRBJ2-3; 13 nucleotides align to TRBD2. V shed 0 bases and J 3 bases; nucleotides not matched to a gene: 3. Germline V CDR1 and CDR2: LGHDT, YNNKEL (reference sequence). This CDR3 contains 17 residues. The CDR3 region has the DNA TGTGCCAGCAGCCAAGATCCGACTAGCGGGAGGACAGATACGCAGTATTTT. Amino acid sequence: CASSQDPTSGRTDTQYF.

The chain joins TRBV5-8 to TRBJ1-5; D is perhaps TRBD1 (6 bases). V gave up 4 bases and J gave up 3 bases, with 8 bases separating them. The CDR3 sequence is 13 residues long. The germline gives CDR1 SGHTS, CDR2 YDEGEE. CDR3 coding DNA: TGTGCCAGCAGCGGACAGCTCAATCAGCCCCAGCATTTT. Translated: CASSGQLNQPQHF.

The J gene is TRBJ2-2, the V gene TRBV6-5; D is possibly TRBD2 (5 bases). Trimming took 11 bases from V and 5 from J, leaving 12 bases between them. The length of the CDR3 is 12 residues. The germline V gene encodes CDR1 MNHEY and CDR2 SVGAGI. As DNA, the CDR3 is TGTGCCGCGGGCCCGTTAACCGGGGAGCTGTTTTTT. It translates to CAAGPLTGELFF.

This clone appeared a single time. CDR3 DNA sequence: TGCGCCAGCAGTGAAGGGGGCAATGAGCAGTTCTTC. Amino acid sequence: CASSEGGNEQFF. The V and J genes are TRBV10-1 and TRBJ2-1, with D possibly being TRBD1 (6 bases). Trimming shortened V by 3 bases and J by 6 bases, and 6 bases separated the two germline ends. From germline, CDR1 is WNHNN and CDR2 SYGVQD (reference sequence). The CDR3 contains 12 residues.

The chain uses TRBV28 and TRBJ1-2; D not certain. V was trimmed by 5 bases and J by 5 bases, leaving 12 bases between them. The CDR3 is made up of 13 amino acids. From germline, CDR1 is MDHEN and CDR2 SYDVKM. Written as DNA, the CDR3 is TGTGCCAGCAGTCCCTCCCCCGTATATGGCTACACCTTC. Translating gives CASSPSPVYGYTF.

This clone came up once. The chain has TRBV6-5 and TRBJ2-2; TRBD1 agrees at 7 bases. V lost 8 bases and J lost 1; bases outside the gene matches: 7. CDR3 length: 15 residues. Germline CDR1 and CDR2: MNHEY and SVGAGI. The CDR3 loop is CASGLQGENTGELFF. The CDR3 DNA follows: TGTGCCAGCGGGCTTCAGGGGGAGAACACCGGGGAGCTGTTTTTT.

This clone appeared a single time. CDR3 coding DNA: TGTGCCAGCAGCAAAGGGGAGAAAGGGCCCGAAAAACTGTTTTTT. As protein: CASSKGEKGPEKLFF. The chain joins TRBV21-1 to TRBJ1-4. TRBV21-1 is flagged as a pseudogene. The CDR3 has 15 residues.

This clone was counted only a few times. J is TRBJ2-2 and V is TRBV28; possible D gene TRBD2, 5 bases. Per the germline V gene, CDR1 is MDHEN and CDR2 is SYDVKM. The CDR3 has 14 residues. V was trimmed by 11 bases and J by 5 bases, leaving 18 bases between them. The CDR3 DNA sequence: TGTGCCGCACAGTCCCGGGAAAAGACCGGGGAGCTGTTTTTT. As protein: CAAQSREKTGELFF.